The 6 T cell receptor beta chains listed next were all sequenced from one sample in a study of HIV-infected patients and healthy controls. No cell fractionation was done, so the repertoire covers all unsorted peripheral blood T cells. cDNA was made from 500 ng RNA using alpha and beta constant primers. Each of the alpha and beta chains got its own library through chain-specific third strand synthesis with indices. Each CDR3 protein is one row after TCRdb ran MiXCR on the 5' RACE reads. The repertoire holds about 16,000 distinct CDR3 sequences, with just under 9.5% as singletons. The specimen sequenced was blood. The receptors stem from an adult in good health.

This chain links TRBV6-2 or TRBV6-3 with TRBJ2-1; 14 positions match TRBD2. Germline lookup yields CDR1 MNHEY and CDR2 SVGEGT. The CDR3 is made up of 15 amino acids. Unmatched junction bases numbered 6, after V lost 4 bases and J lost 10 bases. The DNA of the CDR3 is TGTGCCAGCAGTTGGGGACTAGCGGGAGCAGGGGAGCAGTTCTTC. Translating gives CASSWGLAGAGEQFF.

This clonotype has ten or more counts. The chain recombines TRBV5-1 with TRBJ2-5; TRBD2 matches 7 bases. The CDR3 is 18 amino acids. V was clipped by 1 base and J by 2 bases; unmatched bases: 14. The germline gives CDR1 SGHRS, CDR2 YFSETQ. CDR3 sequence reads: CASSLLASGPIIQETQYF. DNA for the CDR3: TGCGCCAGCAGCTTGTTGGCTAGCGGACCCATCATACAAGAGACCCAGTACTTC.

This clonotype has a count of ten or more. The gene calls are TRBV10-3 and TRBJ2-3; tentatively, D is TRBD2 (5 bases). The germline V and J ends were trimmed by 6 bases and 4 bases, with 14 bases remaining between them. The CDR3 spans 14 residues. Germline assignment: CDR1 ENHRY and CDR2 SYGVKD. The CDR3 sequence: CAISWTLSADTQYF. The CDR3 region has the DNA TGTGCCATCAGCTGGACTTTATCGGCAGATACGCAGTATTTT.

This clonotype was observed at least ten times. V and J are TRBV20-1 and TRBJ2-3, with unresolved D. The length of the CDR3 is 13 residues. The V gene's germline CDR1 is DFQATT and CDR2 SNEGSKA (reference sequence). V was cut by 1 base and J by 10 bases, with 15 bases left in between. CDR3 amino acids: CSARGVQVGSQYF. For the CDR3, the DNA is TGCAGTGCTAGAGGGGTGCAAGTAGGGTCGCAGTATTTT.

This clonotype is medium-sized (0.01 to 0.1%) within its sample. The chain is built from TRBV20-1 and TRBJ1-1, with 8 bases that match TRBD1. The CDR3 has 13 residues. J lost 3 bases, V lost 6 bases, and 6 bases had no gene match. Germline V gene lookup returns CDR1 DFQATT and CDR2 SNEGSKA (reference sequence). CDR3 sequence reads: CSAETGGDTEAFF. In DNA, the CDR3 is TGCAGTGCGGAAACAGGGGGGGACACTGAAGCTTTCTTT.

The chain uses TRBV6-6 and TRBJ2-7; TRBD2 might be the D (5 bases). The V gene lost 7 bases and the J gene lost 5 bases, with 18 bases spanning the gap. Germline V gene sequence: CDR1 MNHNY, CDR2 SVGAGI (reference sequence). CDR3 length: 14 residues. In DNA form, the CDR3 reads TGTGCCAGCACCAACCCCGGAGCCGGGAACGAGCAGTACGTC. This gives the protein CASTNPGAGNEQYV.